This TCR beta chain emerged from a study of shared clonotypes between healthy human individuals. The V gene lost 5 bases and the J gene lost 4 bases, with 8 bases spanning the gap. The CDR3 spans 12 residues. Germline V gene lookup returns CDR1 LNHDA and CDR2 SQIVND (reference sequence). About this clone: The antigen remains unidentified.

Study findings and constraints: Non-shared clonotypes showed lower generation probabilities than clonotypes common to all four donors.

Clones were read by immunoSEQ multiplex PCR, and TCRdb kept only the in-frame ones, dropping some. The sample shows 850,000 to 1,200,000 clones, about 77% of them seen only once. This TCR derives from a man aged 18 to 29 in good health. V is TRBV19 and J is TRBJ1-1; D is ambiguous. Sequenced material: memory CD4+ T cells sorted from blood. The subset is: CD45RA-negative fraction. CDR3: CASSVTVTEAFF. The CDR3 region has the DNA TGTGCCAGTAGTGTGACGGTCACTGAAGCTTTCTTT.